This T cell receptor beta chain originates from a study of T cells after yellow fever vaccination (dated by TCRdb to the late 2010s). About the full investigation: The SMART-Seq v4 Ultra Low Input RNA kit was used to prepare libraries from fractions with low cell numbers. Blood was drawn at multiple timepoints before and after primary and secondary immunization, with bulk PBMC replicates and cell subsets isolated. To track T-cell clones before and after primary and booster YFV17D yellow fever vaccination, bulk TCR alpha and beta repertoires were sequenced longitudinally. Two healthy male donors, one aged 18 to 30 and one aged 30 to 40 years, made up the cohort.

The paper as a whole reports these results and caveats: The study included only two donors, which limits how far the findings can be generalized. The secondary T-cell response was found to be weaker but faster than the primary response, with a peak reached on day 5 rather than on day 15. After the booster, most of the clones that had expanded following primary vaccination were detected again (just under 97% of CD4 and around nine tenths of CD8), which suggests that memory was broadly maintained. A small fraction of clonotypes appeared in both the CD4 and CD8 compartments, likely as a result of convergent recombination. FACS-sorted repertoires could contain abundant contaminating clonotypes from the bulk population, so computational filtering was required.

As for this clonotype: Its antigen remains unidentified. No base qualities exist here, and no much larger clone lies one base off it.

Synthesis of TCR cDNA relied on 5'RACE template switching, a step that introduced a universal primer site along with unique molecular identifiers. cDNA synthesis was primed from both the TCR alpha and TCR beta constant segments. Libraries were amplified in two PCR steps, with sample barcodes and sequencing adapters added in the second step. Sequencing of the libraries was done on either Illumina HiSeq 2500 (2x100 bp) or NovaSeq (2x150 bp). Under the source paper's analysis protocol: MIGEC was used to demultiplex reads and collapse the reads into UMI consensus sequences, and MiXCR was used for V(D)J alignment. Clonotypes responding to the vaccine were identified with edgeR on replicate PBMC samples, with the criteria of FDR below 0.01 and a log2 fold change above 5 up to day 15. CD4 or CD8 identity was assigned to each bulk clonotype according to whether the clonotype was present at higher abundance in the sequenced CD4 repertoire or the sequenced CD8 repertoire. TCRdb itself trimmed the public reads at Q25 with fastp, ran MiXCR and retained productive beta chains. When rows share a CDR3 protein, they turn into one entry using the most common DNA and genes. TCRdb, rather than the study authors, made the V and J calls. For this sample the table gives 350,000 or so distinct CDR3 sequences, of which roughly 7.5% were detected only once. The ten largest clones add up to around 17% of the sample.

In the paper's terms, the treatment or condition label means: live attenuated yellow fever vaccine strain. At each blood-draw timepoint, two biological replicates of bulk PBMCs were collected. A standard Ficoll-Paque protocol was used to isolate PBMCs from peripheral blood. TriZol was used to extract RNA from bulk PBMCs, CD4 and CD8 fractions, and dextramer-positive and dextramer-negative fractions. The CDR3 covers 13 residues, taking in both the cysteine and the phenylalanine. Only CDR3 DNA is held: 39 bases, read in frame from base 1. The germline V and J ends show losses of 6 bases and 5 bases respectively, and no gene match explains 5 bases of the junction. Taken from the germline V gene (reference sequence), the CDR1 and CDR2 loops are DFQATT and SNEGSKA.

The sequence was collected from a man younger than 35 who received the YFV17D yellow fever vaccine. Here the sequenced sample was PBMCs, taken roughly 47 days after the first yellow fever vaccination. This chain is built from TRBV20-1 and TRBJ2-5, and 11 junctional nucleotides match TRBD2. The DNA sequence reads TGCAGTGCGCCACTAGCGGGGGTCGAGACCCAGTACTTC. Its coded protein is CSAPLAGVETQYF.